This paragraph covers one T cell receptor (beta chain) sequence. Its target is not known. This specimen belongs to a study of shared clonotypes between healthy human individuals. Replicate sorted-subset PCRs were loaded with around 200 ng DNA, 30,000 to 35,000 T cell genomes. The repertoire was sequenced with immunoSEQ multiplex PCR; TCRdb's copy has only in-frame clones and lacks some. The table includes a few hundred thousand clones, roughly 96% detected once. The CDR3 is 15 amino acids. Per the germline V gene, CDR1 is WNHNN and CDR2 is SYGVQD (reference sequence). With 3 bases clipped from V and 2 bases from J, the junction kept 5 bases outside the gene matches. Overall study results and limits: All-four-donor shared clonotypes had higher generation probabilities than non-shared clonotypes did.

Naive CD8 populations comprised CD45RO-negative cells positively selected for CCR7, excluding terminally differentiated effector memory CD45RA+ cells. The origin of this receptor is a woman aged 25 to 39 in good health. This chain uses TRBV10-1 with TRBJ2-7; 9 nucleotides match TRBD2. Sequencing used naive CD8+ T cells sorted from blood. CDR3 DNA: TGCGCCAGCAGTGACTATCGGACTAGCGCCTACGAGCAGTACTTC. This gives the protein CASSDYRTSAYEQYF.